Following are 8 T cell receptor beta chains from one sample sequenced in a study of T-cell memory formation after mild COVID-19. MiXCR was run by TCRdb on the 5' RACE reads, yielding one entry per CDR3 protein. The sample yields around 250,000 distinct CDR3 sequences, 15% to 20% seen once. Sequenced input: PBMCs or a T cell subset sorted from them (not recorded which). These receptors all stem from a man aged 18 to 29 who had mild COVID-19 (a few samples of this study predate the infection). Cell type and time point are not known.

V usage is TRBV12-3 or TRBV12-4 and J usage is TRBJ1-6; no clear D. This CDR3 contains 12 residues. Deletions cut 5 bases from V and 7 bases from J, with 6 bases between. The CDR3 sequence is CASSPRNSPLHF. In DNA, the CDR3 is TGTGCCAGCAGTCCGAGGAATTCACCCCTCCACTTT.

V gene TRBV20-1 combines with J gene TRBJ2-3; 10 bases are shared with TRBD2. CDR1 and CDR2 from the germline V gene are DFQATT and SNEGSKA (reference sequence). The V and J ends lost 6 bases and 7 bases, in that order; junction bases with no gene match: 10. The CDR3 consists of 14 residues. The CDR3 is CSAIGAGGPNTQYF. Written as DNA, the CDR3 is TGCAGTGCCATCGGAGCGGGGGGGCCCAATACGCAGTATTTT.

The chain carries TRBV5-1 and TRBJ1-3; D call uncertain. Germline loops: CDR1 SGHRS, CDR2 YFSETQ. V dropped 5 bases and J dropped 3 bases, with 9 bases sitting between them. The CDR3 is 13 amino acids. The CDR3 bases are TGCGCCAGCAGTGGTACCCTTGGAAACACCATATATTTT. Protein product: CASSGTLGNTIYF. The whole variable domain, remainder taken from reference TRBV5-1 and TRBJ1-3, is KAGVTQTPRYLIKTRGQQVTLSCSPISGHRSVSWYQQTPGQGLQFLFEYFSETQRNKGNFPGRFSGRQFSNSRSEMNVSTLELGDSALYLCASSGTLGNTIYFGEGSWLTVV.

The V gene is TRBV7-2, the J gene TRBJ1-3, with a possible D match to TRBD1 (5 bases). CDR3 length: 16 amino acids. Trimming cost V 1 base and J 0 bases, with 10 bases left between them. Germline V gene lookup returns CDR1 SGHTA and CDR2 FQGNSA. CDR3 nucleotide sequence: TGTGCCAGCAGCTTAGTCAGACAGACCTCTGGAAACACCATATATTTT. It is translated as CASSLVRQTSGNTIYF.

Only a few counts were recorded for this clonotype. The chain uses TRBV6-8 and TRBJ1-1; perhaps TRBD1 as D (5 bases). Trimming stripped 7 bases from V and 4 bases from J, with 16 bases between. This CDR3 comprises 14 residues. Germline V CDR1 and CDR2: MNHGY, SAAAGT. The CDR3: CASKESRRATEAFF. The CDR3 nucleotides read TGTGCCAGCAAAGAGAGTCGCAGGGCCACTGAAGCTTTCTTT.

In this sample, this clonotype turned up a few times. The rearrangement uses TRBV4-3 and TRBJ2-5; D is ambiguous. The CDR3 extends over 14 amino acids. Trimming removed 0 bases from V and 4 bases from J, with 9 bases in between. The germline CDR1 and CDR2 sequences are LGHNA and YSLEER. The CDR3 sequence is CASSQDRVTETQYF. CDR3 nucleotide sequence: TGCGCCAGCAGCCAAGATCGCGTCACAGAGACCCAGTACTTC.

This clonotype was recorded at least ten times. The rearrangement joins TRBV10-1 to TRBJ2-7, with TRBD1 as a possible D gene (5 bases). This CDR3 spans 9 amino acids. Germline V gene data show CDR1 as WNHNN and CDR2 as SYGVQD (reference sequence). The V gene lost 9 bases and the J gene lost 6 bases, with 6 bases spanning the gap. Written as DNA, the CDR3 is TGCGCCAGAGGGGTCGAGCAGTACGTC. Residues: CARGVEQYV.

The table lists this clonotype with a few counts. The chain uses TRBV6-2 or TRBV6-3 and TRBJ2-1, with TRBD2 identical over 7 bases. The CDR3 totals 15 residues. J gave up 8 bases and V 6 bases, and 13 bases lay outside the gene matches. From germline, CDR1 is MNHEY and CDR2 SVGEGT. In nucleotides, the CDR3 is TGTGCCAGCAGAAAACTGCACGGGGGGAAGGATGAGCAGTTCTTC. Translation: CASRKLHGGKDEQFF.